This T cell receptor beta chain stems from a study of T cells in localized non-small cell lung cancer. Germline lookup yields CDR1 LGHNA and CDR2 YSLEER. V lost 2 bases to trimming and J lost 2 bases; unmatched junction nucleotides: 6. The CDR3 loop spans 16 amino acids. Method: immunoSEQ multiplex PCR; TCRdb's copy keeps in-frame clones and lacks some. Of 45,000 to 70,000 clones listed, approximately 90% were seen once; the top ten hold approximately 5.2%. Study-level findings and limits: Peak T cell clonality was found in uninvolved adjacent lung, exceeding tumor.

In regard to this clone: The antigen is unknown.

Specimen: peripheral blood, collected before any cancer treatment. The sequence came from a woman aged 35 to 69 with stage I lung adenocarcinoma. The chain uses TRBV4-3 and TRBJ2-7, with TRBD1 identical over 10 bases. CDR3 sequence reads: CASSQTGQGRAYEQYF. In nucleotides, the CDR3 is TGCGCCAGCAGCCAAACGGGACAGGGGCGCGCCTACGAGCAGTACTTC.